This entry concerns a single T cell receptor (beta chain). Its cognate antigen has yet to be identified. Qualities for individual bases were not recorded, and no much larger clone is one base off. The sample originates from a study of T cells in localized non-small cell lung cancer (dated by TCRdb to 2020 to 2021). The study in broad terms: The study examined T cell repertoires in hundreds of patients with early-stage NSCLC and compared tumors with uninvolved tumor-adjacent lungs. The cohort was made up of a few hundred treatment-naive NSCLC patients whose localized lung tumors had been resected. The mean age of the NSCLC patients was about 64 years, with approximately 130 men and 110 or so women. Overall study results and their limits: Longer overall survival was associated with higher T cell density in blood, whereas shorter survival was associated with higher clonality in adjacent lung. Uninvolved tumor-adjacent lung showed the highest T cell clonality, higher than tumor, which suggests more focused antigenic responses in the uninvolved tumor-adjacent lung. Of the top 100 tumor clones, a median of roughly 53 were detected in paired uninvolved adjacent lung; around 30 were also among that lung's top 100. Because of the exploratory design, TCR variables were selected using unadjusted p-values without false-discovery rate correction. Multi-region tumor sequencing was not performed, so intratumor heterogeneity could not be excluded.

At diagnosis, peripheral blood, uninvolved tumor-adjacent lung and tumor were collected and were preserved as a mix of fresh-frozen and FFPE material. For TCR repertoire profiling, the blood samples were analyzed as peripheral blood mononuclear cells. Including the terminal cysteine and phenylalanine, the CDR3 comprises 14 residues. Of all the DNA, just the CDR3 is kept, 42 bases in frame from base 1. As encoded in the germline V gene, CDR1 is SGHRS while CDR2 is YFSETQ. V loses 4 bases at its end and J loses 5 bases; junction bases beyond the gene matches: 5. The immunoSEQ Assay was used to sequence TCR beta CDR3 regions from DNA. As for how the authors treated the data: To compute T cell density, TCR beta template counts were normalized to usable DNA, which was estimated by amplifying housekeeping genes. Richness was estimated using the preseqR package, with extrapolation to 400,000 templates for PBMC samples and to 120,000 templates for tissue samples. Clonality was defined as one minus Pielou's evenness. Tissue-enriched TCRs were identified through differential abundance testing performed on productive amino-acid clonotypes, with a minimum total count of 5 and an alpha of 0.1. The Jaccard Index and the Morisita Overlap Index were used to measure how much the repertoires overlapped between compartments. GLIPH clustered TCR beta CDR3s with public tetramer-defined viral CDR3s; viral motifs required at least three viral sequences plus V-gene enrichment. In its TCRdb copy, this immuneACCESS table keeps in-frame sequences only and misses some clones. Where compared with another copy, unresolved V genes explain less than half of these, and the others have no known cause. V, J and clone size derive from that table, while D and trimming were established from the DNA sequence. A total of approximately 63,000 clones appear in this sample, over 85% of them only once. The ten largest clonotypes hold under 25% of the sample.

Material: peripheral blood, obtained before any cancer treatment. This receptor was taken from a man aged 35 to 69 with stage I squamous cell lung carcinoma. The chain is made from TRBV5-1 and TRBJ2-5; 10 bases in between match TRBD1. The CDR3 amino acid sequence is: CASSRTGGLETQYF. In nucleotides, the sequence is TGCGCCAGCAGCAGGACAGGGGGACTTGAGACCCAGTACTTC.